The rows below give T cell receptor beta chains drawn from one sample of a study of identical twins. MiXCR was run by TCRdb on the 5' RACE reads, yielding one entry per CDR3 protein. The sample yields 550,000 to 700,000 distinct CDR3 sequences, 9.6% seen once. This sample was also put to use in a study of yellow fever vaccine responses in identical twins.

Sequenced sample: PBMCs. These receptors were collected from a woman under 30 in good health. The CDR3 runs from the conserved cysteine through the conserved F or W. Fields, in order: V gene, J gene, D gene, clone size, CDR3 DNA, CDR3 protein. D genes are given only for firm matches. Size tells how often a clone was seen (once, few, many) or the class of an expanded clone, and some rows leave it out.

v_call: TRBV7-7
j_call: TRBJ2-1
d_call: TRBD2
clone_size: .
cdr3_nt: TGTGCTAGCAGCTTCGGGGGGGTTGGTGAGCAGTTCTTC
cdr3_aa: CASSFGGVGEQFF

v_call: TRBV7-9
j_call: TRBJ2-3
d_call: TRBD2
clone_size: many
cdr3_nt: TGTGCCAGCAGCCCAATCACTAGCGGGATTAGCACAGATACGCAGTATTTT
cdr3_aa: CASSPITSGISTDTQYF

v_call: TRBV12-3/TRBV12-4
j_call: TRBJ2-7
d_call: TRBD2
clone_size: many
cdr3_nt: TGTGCCAGCAGTTGGGGACTAGTTTTTGTGTACGAGCAGTACTTC
cdr3_aa: CASSWGLVFVYEQYF

v_call: TRBV6-1
j_call: TRBJ2-1
d_call: TRBD2
clone_size: few
cdr3_nt: TGTGCCAGCAGCCTTACACGGCGGGAGGCCTACAATGAGCAGTTCTTC
cdr3_aa: CASSLTRREAYNEQFF

v_call: TRBV20-1
j_call: TRBJ2-2
d_call: .
clone_size: .
cdr3_nt: TGCAGTGCTAGAGATCCCCAAGTATCGGTCACCGGGGAGCTGTTTTTT
cdr3_aa: CSARDPQVSVTGELFF

v_call: TRBV6-5
j_call: TRBJ1-1
d_call: .
clone_size: few
cdr3_nt: TGTGCCAGCAGTTCGCCTGAGGGAGCGACTGAAGCTTTCTTT
cdr3_aa: CASSSPEGATEAFF

v_call: TRBV5-1
j_call: TRBJ2-5
d_call: TRBD2
clone_size: .
cdr3_nt: TGCGCCAGCAGCGCCGGGACTAGCGGACCTCAAGAGACCCAGTACTTC
cdr3_aa: CASSAGTSGPQETQYF

v_call: TRBV9
j_call: TRBJ2-1
d_call: TRBD2
clone_size: few
cdr3_nt: TGTGCCAGCAGCGTAGCGAGCGGGGGGGCCGGGTGGAATGAGCAGTTCTTC
cdr3_aa: CASSVASGGAGWNEQFF

v_call: TRBV10-3
j_call: TRBJ1-2
d_call: TRBD1
clone_size: .
cdr3_nt: TGTGCCATCACGGCTCCCGACAGGGTAAACTATGGCTACACCTTC
cdr3_aa: CAITAPDRVNYGYTF

v_call: TRBV20-1
j_call: TRBJ2-1
d_call: TRBD2
clone_size: few
cdr3_nt: TGCAGTGCTCCCCGGGAGGTGCGGTCCAATGAGCAGTTCTTC
cdr3_aa: CSAPREVRSNEQFF

v_call: TRBV4-3
j_call: TRBJ1-1
d_call: .
clone_size: .
cdr3_nt: TGCGCCAGCAGCCGGCGCGGTGGGGAGACTGAAGCTTTCTTT
cdr3_aa: CASSRRGGETEAFF

v_call: TRBV28
j_call: TRBJ2-7
d_call: .
clone_size: few
cdr3_nt: TGTGCCAGCAGTATCCGGGACACCACCACCTACGAGCAGTACTTC
cdr3_aa: CASSIRDTTTYEQYF

v_call: TRBV28
j_call: TRBJ2-5
d_call: .
clone_size: .
cdr3_nt: TGTGCCAGCAGCCGCACAAACCAAGAGACCCAGTACTTC
cdr3_aa: CASSRTNQETQYF

v_call: TRBV28
j_call: TRBJ2-7
d_call: .
clone_size: many
cdr3_nt: TGTGCCAGCAGTTTATCGGCTAAAGGGACCCTGGATGACGAGCAGTACTTC
cdr3_aa: CASSLSAKGTLDDEQYF

v_call: TRBV15
j_call: TRBJ2-7
d_call: .
clone_size: .
cdr3_nt: TGTGCCACCAGCAGAGTCGGGTCCTCCTACGAGCAGTACTTC
cdr3_aa: CATSRVGSSYEQYF

v_call: TRBV11-2
j_call: TRBJ2-2
d_call: .
clone_size: many
cdr3_nt: TGTGCCAGCAGCCCCTTAGCCGGGACGGGGACCGGGGAGCTGTTTTTT
cdr3_aa: CASSPLAGTGTGELFF

v_call: TRBV12-3/TRBV12-4
j_call: TRBJ1-1
d_call: .
clone_size: few
cdr3_nt: TGTGCCAGCAAGCCTAAGGGCACTGAAGCTTTCTTT
cdr3_aa: CASKPKGTEAFF

v_call: TRBV29-1
j_call: TRBJ2-1
d_call: .
clone_size: .
cdr3_nt: TGCAGCGCCCGTCCGGTAGACTACAATGAGCAGTTCTTC
cdr3_aa: CSARPVDYNEQFF

v_call: TRBV20-1
j_call: TRBJ2-4
d_call: .
clone_size: .
cdr3_nt: TGCAGTGCGCGAGAGGGCAGGGCGGCCAAAAACATTCAGTACTTC
cdr3_aa: CSAREGRAAKNIQYF

v_call: TRBV29-1
j_call: TRBJ2-7
d_call: TRBD1
clone_size: once
cdr3_nt: TGCAGCGTCGGGACAGGGAGCGACGAGCAGTACTTC
cdr3_aa: CSVGTGSDEQYF

v_call: TRBV5-1
j_call: TRBJ1-4
d_call: .
clone_size: many
cdr3_nt: TGCGCCAGCAGCTCAAGGGACAAAGCAACTAATGAAAAACTGTTTTTT
cdr3_aa: CASSSRDKATNEKLFF

v_call: TRBV7-3
j_call: TRBJ2-1
d_call: TRBD2
clone_size: .
cdr3_nt: TGTGCCAGCAGCTTCGAAGCGGGGGGCTACAATGAGCAGTTCTTC
cdr3_aa: CASSFEAGGYNEQFF

v_call: TRBV29-1
j_call: TRBJ2-3
d_call: .
clone_size: .
cdr3_nt: TGCAGCGGCGGACACGGGACGAGTGCAGATACGCAGTATTTT
cdr3_aa: CSGGHGTSADTQYF

v_call: TRBV7-8
j_call: TRBJ2-4
d_call: TRBD2
clone_size: few
cdr3_nt: TGTGCCAGCAGCTTAGAACCGGGAGGGCCGGGAAACATTCAGTACTTC
cdr3_aa: CASSLEPGGPGNIQYF

v_call: TRBV7-2
j_call: TRBJ2-7
d_call: .
clone_size: many
cdr3_nt: TGTGCCAGCAGAAAGGGCGGCGCCTACGAGCAGTACTTC
cdr3_aa: CASRKGGAYEQYF

v_call: TRBV9
j_call: TRBJ1-6
d_call: .
clone_size: .
cdr3_nt: TGTGCCAGCGGGGAGCAAGGAAATTCACCCGTCCACTTT
cdr3_aa: CASGEQGNSPVHF

v_call: TRBV20-1
j_call: TRBJ2-1
d_call: .
clone_size: few
cdr3_nt: TGCAGTGCTAGATATCTACTAGCTAGGGAGTTCTTC
cdr3_aa: CSARYLLAREFF

v_call: TRBV12-3/TRBV12-4
j_call: TRBJ1-1
d_call: .
clone_size: .
cdr3_nt: TGTGCCAGCAGTTTTAACCCCGGACAGCCTAACACTGAAGCTTTCTTT
cdr3_aa: CASSFNPGQPNTEAFF

v_call: TRBV2
j_call: TRBJ2-3
d_call: .
clone_size: few
cdr3_nt: TGTGCCAGCAGTGCCTTCAGCACAGATACGCAGTATTTT
cdr3_aa: CASSAFSTDTQYF

v_call: TRBV9
j_call: TRBJ1-2
d_call: TRBD1
clone_size: few
cdr3_nt: TGTGCCAGCAGCGTAGATAGACAGGGCCAGAACTATGGCTACACCTTC
cdr3_aa: CASSVDRQGQNYGYTF

v_call: TRBV6-1
j_call: TRBJ1-5
d_call: .
clone_size: many
cdr3_nt: TGTGCCAGCAGACAGGACAGCCGAGGGGTTGGCAATCAGCCCCAGCATTTT
cdr3_aa: CASRQDSRGVGNQPQHF

v_call: TRBV9
j_call: TRBJ2-3
d_call: .
clone_size: few
cdr3_nt: TGTGCCAGCAGCGTAGGGAGGCAGGGGCTTAATACGCAGTATTTT
cdr3_aa: CASSVGRQGLNTQYF

v_call: TRBV10-3
j_call: TRBJ2-5
d_call: TRBD1
clone_size: .
cdr3_nt: TGTGCCATCAGTAAACAGGGGACCCCCCAAGAGACCCAGTACTTC
cdr3_aa: CAISKQGTPQETQYF

v_call: TRBV27
j_call: TRBJ2-3
d_call: TRBD1
clone_size: few
cdr3_nt: TGTGCCAGCAGCGCTCAATTAGGGACAGGGCAGTATTTT
cdr3_aa: CASSAQLGTGQYF

v_call: TRBV6-5
j_call: TRBJ1-5
d_call: TRBD1
clone_size: .
cdr3_nt: TGTGCCAGCAGTACTACAGGGGGAAATCAGCCCCAGCATTTT
cdr3_aa: CASSTTGGNQPQHF

v_call: TRBV29-1
j_call: TRBJ2-3
d_call: TRBD2
clone_size: .
cdr3_nt: TGCAGCGTTGAAGATCAAAGGTTGCTGCTAGCGGCTCCCGGTACGCAGTATTTT
cdr3_aa: CSVEDQRLLLAAPGTQYF

v_call: TRBV12-3/TRBV12-4
j_call: TRBJ1-2
d_call: TRBD1
clone_size: few
cdr3_nt: TGTGCCAGCAGTCCGGACAGGGTTTGGGGCTACACCTTC
cdr3_aa: CASSPDRVWGYTF

v_call: TRBV12-3/TRBV12-4
j_call: TRBJ2-2
d_call: TRBD1
clone_size: many
cdr3_nt: TGTGCCAGCAGCTCACAGGGGGCGAATACCGGGGAGCTGTTTTTT
cdr3_aa: CASSSQGANTGELFF

v_call: TRBV10-3
j_call: TRBJ2-7
d_call: TRBD1
clone_size: many
cdr3_nt: TGTGCCATCAGAGCCAGGGGAGTTACCAGAGGGGGCTCCTCCTACGAGCAGTACTTC
cdr3_aa: CAIRARGVTRGGSSYEQYF

v_call: TRBV11-2
j_call: TRBJ1-2
d_call: TRBD1
clone_size: .
cdr3_nt: TGTGCCAGCAGCTTAGACTGGGGACAGTATGGCTACACCTTC
cdr3_aa: CASSLDWGQYGYTF

v_call: TRBV2
j_call: TRBJ1-1
d_call: .
clone_size: many
cdr3_nt: TGTGCCAGCAGTGAATGGGGGGCAGGATATGAAGCTTTCTTT
cdr3_aa: CASSEWGAGYEAFF

v_call: TRBV7-2
j_call: TRBJ2-7
d_call: TRBD2
clone_size: many
cdr3_nt: TGTGCCAGCTCCCAAGAACGGCTAGCGGGATATGAGCAGTACTTC
cdr3_aa: CASSQERLAGYEQYF

v_call: TRBV2
j_call: TRBJ2-3
d_call: .
clone_size: .
cdr3_nt: TGTGCCAGCAGGGTGTGGGGAGCCACAGATACGCAGTATTTT
cdr3_aa: CASRVWGATDTQYF

v_call: TRBV5-5
j_call: TRBJ2-7
d_call: .
clone_size: .
cdr3_nt: TGTGCCAGCACCCGCGCCGGCAGGTGGGCCTACGAGCAGTACTTC
cdr3_aa: CASTRAGRWAYEQYF